The subject of this entry is one T cell receptor (beta chain). Its antigen is not yet known. One base away there is no much larger clone; base qualities are not given. V is trimmed back by 6 bases and J by 1 base, and the junction contains 4 bases that no gene match accounts for. The CDR3, from cysteine to phenylalanine, totals 14 residues. The DNA shown is the 42-base CDR3, in frame from base 1. Per the germline V gene, MNHNS is the CDR1 and SASEGT is the CDR2. High-throughput TCR beta sequencing profiled peripheral blood CD8+ and CD4+ T cells from healthy donors, Susac syndrome patients and multiple sclerosis patients. The healthy donors served as controls matched for age and sex. Bulk CD8+ and CD4+ T cells were purified by magnetic negative isolation, while CD8+ TEMRA cells were enriched using FACS. Blood was collected in EDTA tubes and processed within 24 hours, with PBMCs isolated through density gradient centrifugation. PBMCs intended for TCR sequencing were cryopreserved in liquid nitrogen and thawed later in a water bath at 37 degrees C. A purity of at least 90% was achieved for sorted or isolated CD4+, CD8+ and CD8+ TEMRA cells.

RNA was extracted with the RNeasy kit and roughly 0.45 to 1 ug was reverse transcribed using random hexamers. The immunoSEQ multiplex PCR assay, covering 54 Vbeta and 13 Jbeta segments, was used to amplify TCR beta CDR3 regions. PCR amplification bias was corrected using a synthetic template baseline for primer optimization and computational correction. As for the authors' bioinformatics: Reads were annotated to V, D and J genes according to IMGT and were analyzed with immunoSEQ Analyzer, with only productive sequences retained. To calculate clonality, Shannon entropy was normalized by log2 of the number of productive unique sequences and then subtracted from one. Public and private clones were assessed among the 100 most prevalent clones of each patient and control. Clones were defined as Susac-specific when absent from the healthy and MS cohorts, from over a thousand published viral clones and from other ImmuneACCESS disease sequences. TCRdb trimmed public reads at Q25 via fastp, called clones via MiXCR and kept in-frame beta chains. Rows are unified per CDR3 protein, each entry keeping the most common DNA and genes. It is TCRdb's table, rather than the study itself, that gives the V and J calls and clone size. This sample lists about 130,000 distinct CDR3 sequences; around 96% were detected once. The ten top clones hold more than 0.095% of the sample.

The record originates from a study of CD8 T cells in Susac syndrome (dated by TCRdb to between 2017 and 2020). With respect to the entire study: The study used repertoire sequencing to test whether antigen drove CD8+ T cell activation and differentiation in Susac syndrome.

General findings and caveats noted by the study authors: The study acknowledged that relatively few individuals were included in the TCR sequencing and HLA analysis.

The TCR sequence derives from a human donor in good health. This chain is built from TRBV6-1 and TRBJ2-7, with 9 bases aligning to TRBD1. The material sequenced was CD4+ T cells from PBMCs. In nucleotides, the sequence is TGTGCCAGCAGAACCGGGACAGGGTCCTACGAGCAGTACTTC. Translated, it gives CASRTGTGSYEQYF.